These T cell receptor beta chains were read from a single sample in a study of T cell clones after liver transplantation. Libraries were prepared by immunoSEQ multiplex PCR; TCRdb keeps only in-frame clonotypes and omits some of them. The sample yields about 72,000 clones, around nine tenths seen once. The specimen comprised CD4+ T cells from blood, sampled before liver transplant. The source of these receptors is a human donor who received a liver transplant. Each CDR3 is given with its conserved first and last residue.

TRBJ2-5	TRBV7-8	CASSALGLAGVRETQYF
TRBJ2-7	TRBV27	CASSYRDRASEQYF
TRBJ2-7	TRBV5-1	CASSLGHEQYF
TRBJ2-2	TRBV4-3	CASSPGPGTGNTGELFF
TRBJ1-1	TRBV5-1	CASSSQGGNTEAFF
TRBJ2-5	TRBV29-1	CIVGGVGETQYF
TRBJ1-1	TRBV5-1	CASSLARDRNTEAFF
TRBJ2-1	TRBV7-9	CASSLGGTGFNEQFF
TRBJ2-1	TRBV9	CASSVLGGIYNEQFF
TRBJ2-3	TRBV6-5	CASSLLGGHTQYF
TRBJ2-5	TRBV7-2	CASSFFGKPEQETQYF
TRBJ2-7	TRBV11-3	CASSSSYEQYF
TRBJ1-1	TRBV7-9	CASSLSGWGTEAFF
TRBJ2-5	TRBV30	CARKAGGETQYF
TRBJ2-2	TRBV7-3	CASSFGTLNTGELFF
TRBJ1-5	TRBV10-2	CATTNRASNQPQHF
TRBJ2-1	TRBV28	CASSYAGAGIVGNEQFF
TRBJ1-1	TRBV7-3	CASSLRQGTEAFF
TRBJ2-3	TRBV30	CAWTKAGGADTQYF
TRBJ2-3	TRBV18	CASSPLSGATDTQYF
TRBJ1-5	TRBV27	CASSLQGRNDQPQHF
TRBJ2-5	TRBV4-1	CASSPAPRGTQYF
TRBJ2-5	TRBV19	CASTSTLGRETQYF
TRBJ2-1	TRBV18	CASSTGPAGNEQFF
TRBJ2-3	TRBV7-9	CASSPLPRDTQYF
TRBJ2-2	TRBV7-2	CASNGGIAGELFF
TRBJ1-3	TRBV5-1	CASSLEVTGNTIYF
TRBJ2-7	TRBV5-8	CASSGGRTGFGEQYF
TRBJ2-3	TRBV10-3	CAISGGGTDTQYF
TRBJ2-3	TRBV12-5	CASGLVGADTQYF
TRBJ2-2	TRBV11-3	CASSRDFTGELFF
TRBJ1-5	TRBV7-9	CASSLWTGLGDQPQHF
TRBJ1-1	TRBV7-9	CASSLDVQGGNTEAFF
TRBJ2-7	TRBV19	CASRETGHGYEQYF
TRBJ2-5	TRBV5-4	CASSLGDRMEGQYF
TRBJ1-1	TRBV5-6	CASSFRDLNTEAFF
TRBJ2-7	TRBV4-1	CASSLNGQGASYEQYF
TRBJ2-3	TRBV5-1	CASSLESDTQYF
TRBJ2-5	TRBV7-2	CASSSRGLAGGPRQETQYF
TRBJ1-2	TRBV7-2	CASSLSGQGAREGYTF
TRBJ1-2	TRBV27	CASSLSGRGYGYTF
TRBJ2-6	TRBV28	CASSLRSGANVLTF
TRBJ2-7	TRBV28	CASRTGIFEQYF
TRBJ2-3	TRBV5-4	CASSLARGGDTQYF
TRBJ2-7	TRBV15	CATSRDPGRQYEQYF
TRBJ2-2	TRBV10-3	CAITAGVGNGELFF
TRBJ2-2	TRBV12-5	CASGTGVANTGELFF
TRBJ1-4	TRBV27	CASSRDSSEKLFF
TRBJ1-5	TRBV12-5	CASGLNSRGLTIRNQPQHF
TRBJ1-4	TRBV6-1	CASKHRGSEKLFF
TRBJ2-6	TRBV5-4	CASSEAGANVLTF
TRBJ1-2	TRBV29-1	CSAGGGNYGYTF
TRBJ2-7	TRBV11-3	CASSSLDRVYEQYF
TRBJ2-3	TRBV29-1	CSAAEGGHTQYF
TRBJ2-2	TRBV18	CASSPETANTGELFF